Following are 12 T cell receptor beta chains from one sample sequenced in a study of shared clonotypes between healthy human individuals (dated by TCRdb to the early 2020s). The library was built by means of the immunoSEQ multiplex PCR assay. TCRdb holds this immuneACCESS table with in-frame rearrangements only. Some clones are missing; in checked studies, unresolved V genes explain under half, and the rest has no known cause. The sample table shows fewer than 700,000 clones, and roughly 95% are seen once. The ten largest clones take up over 0.09% of the sample. For the CD8 naive samples, CD45RO-negative cells were positively selected for CCR7, yielding a CD45RA+CCR7+ population from which TemRA cells were excluded. The sequencing sample was made of naive CD8+ T cells sorted from blood. The cell subset or site label of this sample denotes: CD45RA+CCR7+. These receptors originate from a woman aged 25-40 years in good health.

CDR3 coding DNA: TGTGCCAGCAGGGGAGTGGCGGGGGTGGATGCGGACGAGCAGTACTTC. This codes for CASRGVAGVDADEQYF. V gene TRBV28 combines with J gene TRBJ2-7; TRBD2 matches at 7 bases. The germline gives CDR1 MDHEN, CDR2 SYDVKM. Trimming at V came to 6 bases and at J to 5 bases, leaving 16 bases not matched to a gene. The CDR3 contains 16 residues.

This clone was counted a few times. The chain uses TRBV9 and TRBJ1-1, with D hard to call. Trimming took 4 bases from V and 5 from J, leaving 12 bases between them. In germline, CDR1 is SGDLS, CDR2 YYNGEE. The CDR3 is 13 amino acids. The CDR3 DNA follows: TGTGCCAGCAGCCTCGACTTGGGGACTGAAGCTTTCTTT. Encoded protein: CASSLDLGTEAFF. Complete variable domain (other parts from reference TRBV9 and TRBJ1-1): DSGVTQTPKHLITATGQRVTLRCSPRSGDLSVYWYQQSLDQGLQFLIQYYNGEERAKGNILERFSAQQFPDLHSELNLSSLELGDSALYFCASSLDLGTEAFFGQGTRLTVV.

The gene calls are TRBV11-2 and TRBJ2-7; 8 positions match TRBD2. V trimming: 0 bases; J trimming: 2 bases; junction bases outside the gene matches: 3. The CDR3 length is 15 residues. Germline values: CDR1 SGHAT, CDR2 FQNNGV. The CDR3 spells CASSLDAGRAYEQYF. DNA of the CDR3: TGTGCCAGCAGCTTAGATGCCGGGAGGGCCTACGAGCAGTACTTC.

The V gene is TRBV11-2, the J gene TRBJ1-1, with 8 bases identical to TRBD1. Germline CDR1 and CDR2: SGHAT and FQNNGV. V was pared by 5 bases and J by 7 bases, with 12 bases of the junction left unmatched. CDR3 size: 15 residues. CDR3 sequence: CASSPYRGSQFEAFF. CDR3 DNA sequence: TGTGCCAGCAGCCCCTACAGGGGGTCCCAGTTTGAAGCTTTCTTT.

The chain is built from TRBV2 and TRBJ2-7, with a possible D match to TRBD2 (6 bases). From germline, CDR1 is SNHLY and CDR2 FYNNEI. The CDR3 runs to 15 residues. V was cut by 2 bases and J by 0 bases, with 11 bases left in between. CDR3 nucleotides: TGTGCCAGCAGTGAATTCGGGAGCAACTCCTACGAGCAGTACTTC. Protein sequence: CASSEFGSNSYEQYF.

The chain uses TRBV5-4 and TRBJ2-7; D ambiguous. The CDR3 spans 14 residues. The V and J ends lost 0 bases and 0 bases respectively, with 7 bases between them. Germline V gene data show CDR1 as SGHNT and CDR2 as YYREEE (reference sequence). DNA of the CDR3: TGTGCCAGCAGCTTGGACACTTACTCCTACGAGCAGTACTTC. Amino acids: CASSLDTYSYEQYF.

This clone has only one observation. The J gene is TRBJ2-1, the V gene TRBV4-1, with D unresolved. V lost 2 bases to trimming and J lost 1 base, with 9 bases between them. The CDR3 totals 15 residues. Germline CDR1 MGHRA, CDR2 YSYEKL. For the CDR3, the DNA is TGCGCCAGCAGCCAACGGTCCAGTTCCTACAATGAGCAGTTCTTC. Its translation is CASSQRSSSYNEQFF.

In regard to this clone: This same CDR3 is encoded by further DNA sequences in the sample. The chain is built from TRBV28 and TRBJ1-5; D remains ambiguous. Germline CDR1 and CDR2: MDHEN and SYDVKM. V was pared by 6 bases and J by 2 bases, with 11 bases between. The CDR3 totals 14 residues. The CDR3 sequence: CASSLEGGNQPQHF. As DNA, the CDR3 is TGTGCCAGCAGCCTAGAGGGTGGCAATCAGCCCCAGCATTTT.

This rearrangement joins TRBV2 to TRBJ2-3, with D possibly matching TRBD1 (7 bases). Trimming removed 2 bases at V and 4 bases at J, with 16 bases between. The CDR3 covers 16 residues. The germline V gene has CDR1 SNHLY and CDR2 FYNNEI. The CDR3 protein is CASSESGARGADTQYF. In DNA, the CDR3 is TGTGCCAGCAGTGAATCTGGGGCCAGGGGGGCAGATACGCAGTATTTT.

The chain couples TRBV9 to TRBJ1-2; D is unclear. In germline, CDR1 is SGDLS, CDR2 YYNGEE. There are 13 residues in the CDR3. Trimming removed 0 bases at V and 6 bases at J, with 9 bases between. The CDR3 DNA is TGTGCCAGCAGCGTAGGGCAGATAGATGGCTACACCTTC. Its protein product is CASSVGQIDGYTF.

The chain uses TRBV28 and TRBJ2-7; 10 bases map to TRBD1. V was pared by 9 bases and J by 3 bases, with 2 bases of the junction left unmatched. The germline V gene encodes CDR1 MDHEN and CDR2 SYDVKM. This CDR3 has 12 amino acids. CDR3 in DNA: TGTGCCAGTGGGACAGGGGACTACGAGCAGTACTTC. Translated, it gives CASGTGDYEQYF.

This chain links TRBV10-1 with TRBJ1-3; D gene ambiguous. Germline V gene lookup returns CDR1 WNHNN and CDR2 SYGVQD (reference sequence). V dropped 0 bases and J dropped 0 bases, with 9 bases sitting between them. CDR3 length: 16 amino acids. CDR3 sequence: CASSESPRPSGNTIYF. The CDR3 DNA sequence: TGCGCCAGCAGTGAGTCCCCGAGGCCCTCTGGAAACACCATATATTTT.